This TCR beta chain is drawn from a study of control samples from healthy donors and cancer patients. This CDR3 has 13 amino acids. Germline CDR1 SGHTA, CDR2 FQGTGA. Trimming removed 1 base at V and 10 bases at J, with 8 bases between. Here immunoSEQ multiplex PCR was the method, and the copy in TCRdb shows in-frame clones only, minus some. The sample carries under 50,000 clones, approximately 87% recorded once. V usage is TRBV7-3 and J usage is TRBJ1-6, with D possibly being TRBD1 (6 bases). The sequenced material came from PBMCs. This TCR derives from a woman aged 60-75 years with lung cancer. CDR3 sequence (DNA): TGTGCCAGCAGCTTAAGCCAGGGGTCACCCCTCCACTTT. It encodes CASSLSQGSPLHF.